The source of this TCR beta chain is a study of tumor-infiltrating lymphocytes in primary liver carcinoma. Across the study: Donors had hepatocellular carcinoma or combined HCC and intrahepatic cholangiocarcinoma. Roughly 3.65 to 7.5 million productive TCRbeta reads came from each sample, comparable across tissue types.

CDR3 length: 15 residues. The germline CDR1 and CDR2 sequences are MNHNY and SVGAGI (reference sequence). With about 470 ng total RNA as template and a constant-region primer, TCR beta cDNA was made. A slightly modified ARM-PCR protocol with three nested multiplex PCR rounds produced these TCR beta libraries. TRBV1-TRBV30 forward primers and a C-beta reverse primer were used in the first two PCR rounds, which each ran for around 11 cycles. TCRdb passed the multiplex PCR reads through MiXCR, listing each CDR3 protein once. The sample lists 95,000 to 150,000 distinct CDR3 sequences, around two thirds seen once, with over 8% in the top ten. This clonotype was seen only a few times. A much larger clone differs by one base, so this may be a read error. Investigators took RNA and DNA out together from roughly 21-30 mg of unsorted bulk tissue.

The clonotype originates from an older woman with primary liver carcinoma and hepatitis B virus infection. The chain combines TRBV6-6 with TRBJ1-1; TRBD1 might be the D (6 bases). Sequencing was carried out using tumor-adjacent normal liver tissue. CDR3 sequence: CASWGRKGGDTKAFF. Here the CDR3 DNA reads TGTGCCAGCTGGGGCAGGAAAGGGGGGGACACTAAAGCTTTCTTT.